This T cell receptor beta chain was sequenced during a study of T cell changes during pregnancy in multiple sclerosis. Only in-frame clones appear in the TCRdb table, and some are missing; sequencing was by immunoSEQ multiplex PCR. Of tens of thousands of clones listed, 92% are singletons. Germline CDR1 is LNHDA and CDR2 is SQIVND (reference sequence). The J segment lost 5 bases and the V segment lost 1 base, leaving 6 bases of the junction unmatched. The CDR3 totals 16 residues. V usage is TRBV19 and J usage is TRBJ2-2, with 8 bases matching TRBD2. This sequence originates from a female donor in good health, enrolled as a control in a pregnancy study. The sequencing used peripheral blood, collected after pregnancy. The CDR3 coding sequence is TGTGCCAGTAGTATAGGACGGCTAGCGGGTACCGGGGAGCTGTTTTTT. Protein sequence: CASSIGRLAGTGELFF.